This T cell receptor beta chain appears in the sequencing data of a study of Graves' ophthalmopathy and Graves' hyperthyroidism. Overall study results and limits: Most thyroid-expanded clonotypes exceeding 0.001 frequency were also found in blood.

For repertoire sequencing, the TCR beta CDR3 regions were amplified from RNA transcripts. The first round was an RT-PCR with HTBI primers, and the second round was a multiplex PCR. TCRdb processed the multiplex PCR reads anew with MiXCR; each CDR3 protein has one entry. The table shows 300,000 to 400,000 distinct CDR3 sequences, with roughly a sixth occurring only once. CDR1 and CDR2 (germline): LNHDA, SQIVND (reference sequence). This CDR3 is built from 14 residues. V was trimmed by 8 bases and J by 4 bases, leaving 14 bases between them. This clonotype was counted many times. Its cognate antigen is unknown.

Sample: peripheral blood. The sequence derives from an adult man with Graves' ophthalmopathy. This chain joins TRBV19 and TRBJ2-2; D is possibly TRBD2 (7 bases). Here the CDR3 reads CASGGGGRTGELFF. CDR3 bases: TGTGCCAGTGGAGGCGGGGGCCGCACCGGGGAGCTGTTTTTT. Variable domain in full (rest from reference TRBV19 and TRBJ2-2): DGGITQSPKYLFRKEGQNVTLSCEQNLNHDAMYWYRQDPGQGLRLIYYSQIVNDFQKGDIAEGYSVSREKKESFPLTVTSAQKNPTAFYLCASGGGGRTGELFFGEGSRLTVL.